The next 25 T cell receptor beta chains were all read from a single sample in a study of T cells in Graves' hyperthyroidism and ophthalmopathy. TCR beta CDR3 sequences were amplified from RNA transcripts. The study used the HTBI primer set for a first-round RT-PCR of the TCR CDR3. TCRdb re-derived calls from the multiplex PCR reads in MiXCR, one entry per CDR3 protein. The sample lists about 510,000 distinct CDR3 sequences, 14% seen once, with approximately 14% in the top ten. Sequencing used blood. These receptors came from a woman aged 35 to 49 with Graves' hyperthyroidism.

This clonotype was recorded many times. The chain has TRBV7-8 and TRBJ2-7; TRBD1 agrees at 11 bases. Germline-derived CDR1 and CDR2 are SGHVS and FQNEAQ. Trimming cost V 2 bases and J 2 bases; bases outside gene matches: 8. The CDR3 sequence is 17 residues long. This chain's CDR3 is CASSLTDRGHGAYEQYF. As DNA, the CDR3 is TGTGCCAGCAGCTTAACGGACAGGGGGCATGGGGCCTACGAGCAGTACTTC. Full variable domain (rest looked up from reference TRBV7-8 and TRBJ2-7): GAGVSQSPRYKVAKRGQDVALRCDPISGHVSLFWYQQALGQGPEFLTYFQNEAQLDKSGLPSDRFFAERPEGSVSTLKIQRTQQEDSAVYLCASSLTDRGHGAYEQYFGPGTRLTVT.

This clonotype was seen a few times. CDR3 sequence: CASSDTGQNTGELFF. In DNA form, the CDR3 reads TGTGCCAGCAGTGATACGGGACAGAACACCGGGGAGCTGTTTTTT. The chain uses TRBV25-1 and TRBJ2-2; D might be TRBD1 (6 bases). Trimming left V 3 bases short and J 1 base short, with 9 bases between. Germline CDR1 and CDR2: MGHDK and SYGVNS. The CDR3 is made up of 15 amino acids.

The chain is built from TRBV7-8 and TRBJ2-3; TRBD2 agrees at 10 bases. This CDR3 spans 17 amino acids. V lost 4 bases and J lost 2; bases outside the gene matches: 9. Germline lookup yields CDR1 SGHVS and CDR2 FQNEAQ. The CDR3 protein is CASSSRVAGGLTDTQYF. The CDR3 DNA sequence: TGTGCCAGCAGCTCCCGGGTAGCGGGAGGCCTCACAGATACGCAGTATTTT. Variable domain in full (rest from reference TRBV7-8 and TRBJ2-3): GAGVSQSPRYKVAKRGQDVALRCDPISGHVSLFWYQQALGQGPEFLTYFQNEAQLDKSGLPSDRFFAERPEGSVSTLKIQRTQQEDSAVYLCASSSRVAGGLTDTQYFGPGTRLTVL.

V usage is TRBV14 and J usage is TRBJ1-4; perhaps TRBD1 as D (5 bases). The V gene's germline CDR1 is SGHDN and CDR2 FVKESK. V lost 1 base, J lost 6 bases, and 12 bases lay in between. The CDR3 is 15 residues long. The CDR3, as DNA: TGTGCCAGCAGCCAAGTTCGACAGCGGCATGAAAAACTGTTTTTT. It translates to CASSQVRQRHEKLFF. The full variable domain, in which reference TRBV14 and TRBJ1-4 provide the parts outside the CDR3, is EAGVTQFPSHSVIEKGQTVTLRCDPISGHDNLYWYRRVMGKEIKFLLHFVKESKQDESGMPNNRFLAERTGGTYSTLKVQPAELEDSGVYFCASSQVRQRHEKLFFGSGTQLSVL.

This clonotype showed up many times. The chain has TRBV15 and TRBJ1-1; TRBD1 matches at 7 bases. This CDR3 is built from 15 residues. V gave up 3 bases and J gave up 0 bases; unmatched junction bases: 4. CDR1 LNHNV and CDR2 YYDKDF come from the germline V gene (reference sequence). CDR3 nucleotide sequence: TGTGCCACCAGCAGGCCGACAGGGTTGAACACTGAAGCTTTCTTT. It is translated as CATSRPTGLNTEAFF.

Many counts were recorded for this clonotype. The chain couples TRBV7-9 to TRBJ2-6; D possibly corresponds to TRBD2 (6 bases). The CDR3 loop spans 16 amino acids. V dropped 5 bases and J dropped 0 bases, with 11 bases sitting between them. Germline loops: CDR1 SEHNR, CDR2 FQNEAQ (reference sequence). DNA of the CDR3: TGTGCCAGCAGCGCCGGGACTTCCTCTGGGGCCAACGTCCTGACTTTC. The encoded protein is CASSAGTSSGANVLTF.

This clonotype was detected ten times or more. The rearrangement uses TRBV29-1 and TRBJ1-4; D is uncertain. The V gene lost 4 bases and the J gene lost 8 bases, with 8 bases spanning the gap. Per the germline V gene, CDR1 is SQVTM and CDR2 is ANQGSEA. The CDR3 totals 11 residues. The CDR3 reads CSVVVGEKLFF. The CDR3 DNA follows: TGCAGCGTTGTTGTGGGAGAAAAACTGTTTTTT.

This clonotype was detected ten times or more. This chain joins TRBV7-2 and TRBJ1-1; D not certain. The germline V gene encodes CDR1 SGHTA and CDR2 FQGNSA. The ends were cut back, 5 bases at V and 10 bases at J, with 23 bases in the middle. This CDR3 has 15 residues. The CDR3 region is CASSPRGGQRAGAFF. CDR3 nucleotides: TGTGCCAGCAGCCCGCGAGGTGGGCAGAGGGCAGGAGCTTTCTTT.

This clonotype was seen many times. The chain employs TRBV5-1 and TRBJ2-1; TRBD2 aligns across 13 bases. Germline V gives CDR1 SGHRS, CDR2 YFSETQ. CDR3 size: 15 residues. V was pared by 3 bases and J by 8 bases, with 5 bases of the junction left unmatched. The CDR3, as DNA: TGCGCCAGCAGCTCACTAGCGGGAGGGCCCTATGAGCAGTTCTTC. It is translated as CASSSLAGGPYEQFF. Full variable domain (outside the CDR3, taken from reference TRBV5-1 and TRBJ2-1): KAGVTQTPRYLIKTRGQQVTLSCSPISGHRSVSWYQQTPGQGLQFLFEYFSETQRNKGNFPGRFSGRQFSNSRSEMNVSTLELGDSALYLCASSSLAGGPYEQFFGPGTRLTVL.

This clonotype has only a few counts. The chain uses TRBV6-1 and TRBJ2-1, with 7 bases fitting TRBD1. The germline gives CDR1 MNHNS, CDR2 SASEGT. The CDR3 consists of 14 residues. Trimming removed 7 bases from V and 4 bases from J; junction bases left unmatched: 7. The DNA for the CDR3 is TGTGCCAGCAATCGACAGGGCGCATACAATGAGCAGTTCTTC. Its translation is CASNRQGAYNEQFF.

This clonotype was counted between two and nine times. The genes are TRBV5-1 and TRBJ1-2; D not certain. Trimming took off 0 bases at V and 6 bases at J, with 12 bases between the two ends. This CDR3 contains 14 residues. Germline-derived CDR1 and CDR2 are SGHRS and YFSETQ. In nucleotides, the CDR3 is TGCGCCAGCAGCTTGGGTGGTTTTCAGGATGGCTACACCTTC. Translating it yields CASSLGGFQDGYTF.

Concerning this clonotype: A clone one base away is much larger, so this may be a read error. The rearrangement uses TRBV28 and TRBJ2-7; no definite D call. The CDR3 contains 13 residues. Germline-derived CDR1 and CDR2 are MDHEN and SYDVKM. The CDR3 DNA follows: TGTGCCAGCAGTCGCTCTATTAACTACGAGCAGGACTTC. Translating it yields CASSRSINYEQDF. The full variable domain, completed using reference TRBV28 and TRBJ2-7, is DVKVTQSSRYLVKRTGEKVFLECVQDMDHENMFWYRQDPGLGLRLIYFSYDVKMKEKGDIPEGYSVSREKKERFSLILESASTNQTSMYLCASSRSINYEQDFGPGTRLTVT.

This clonotype was counted many times. This chain uses TRBV7-2 with TRBJ2-7; TRBD2 matches 9 bases. Trimming at V came to 5 bases and at J to 7 bases, leaving 3 bases not matched to a gene. The CDR3 contains 12 residues. CDR1 is SGHTA and CDR2 is FQGNSA in the germline V gene. The CDR3 sequence: CASSTLAGEQYF. CDR3 DNA: TGTGCCAGCAGCACCCTAGCGGGAGAGCAGTACTTC.

V gene TRBV20-1 combines with J gene TRBJ2-2; 8 positions match TRBD2. The CDR3 contains 15 residues. The V gene's germline CDR1 is DFQATT and CDR2 SNEGSKA (reference sequence). V trimming: 3 bases; J trimming: 3 bases; junction bases outside the gene matches: 6. This CDR3 reads CSARKAGEDTGELFF. The CDR3 coding sequence is TGCAGTGCTAGGAAAGCGGGAGAGGACACCGGGGAGCTGTTTTTT.

This sequence joins TRBV3-1 and TRBJ2-7; TRBD1 matches 9 bases. J lost 6 bases, V lost 4 bases, and 10 bases had no gene match. Germline V gene lookup returns CDR1 LGHDT and CDR2 YNNKEL (reference sequence). The CDR3 length is 15 residues. In DNA form, the CDR3 reads TGTGCCAGCAGCCCCCCGGGACAGGGATTCCTCGAGCAGTACTTC. It is translated as CASSPPGQGFLEQYF.

The chain joins TRBV12-3 or TRBV12-4 to TRBJ1-2, with TRBD1 matching over 8 bases. V was clipped by 6 bases and J by 4 bases; unmatched bases: 10. CDR3 size: 15 residues. CDR3 in amino acids: CASSPGQGQIYGYTF. CDR3 coding DNA: TGTGCCAGCAGCCCAGGACAGGGCCAGATCTATGGCTACACCTTC.

In this sample, this clonotype turned up many times. The chain joins TRBV20-1 to TRBJ1-2; perhaps TRBD1 as D (6 bases). This CDR3 region has 12 residues. Trimming removed 0 bases from V and 9 bases from J, with 11 bases in between. Per germline, CDR1 DFQATT and CDR2 SNEGSKA (reference sequence). The CDR3 coding sequence is TGCAGTGCTAGAGACTGGGGGGCTAGCTACACCTTC. This encodes CSARDWGASYTF.

At least ten counts were recorded for this clonotype. This chain uses TRBV6-1 with TRBJ1-1, with 7 bases aligning to TRBD1. V lost 6 bases, J lost 0 bases, and 4 bases stayed unmatched. Germline CDR1 reads MNHNS; CDR2 reads SASEGT. CDR3 length equals 14 residues. CDR3 residues: CASRLGQLNTEAFF. CDR3 sequence (DNA): TGTGCCAGCAGATTGGGACAGTTGAACACTGAAGCTTTCTTT.

The rearrangement joins TRBV6-1 to TRBJ2-4, with D possibly matching TRBD1 (5 bases). The CDR3 spans 16 residues. V shed 3 bases and J shed 6 bases, with 18 bases lying between them. Germline V gives CDR1 MNHNS, CDR2 SASEGT. This CDR3 is CASSDPGSTGRNIQYF. DNA for the CDR3: TGTGCCAGCAGTGACCCAGGGTCCACTGGCCGAAACATTCAGTACTTC.

This clonotype occurred a few times. The chain recombines TRBV5-6 with TRBJ2-6; 7 bases map to TRBD2. The CDR3 extends over 18 amino acids. The V gene's germline CDR1 is SGHDT and CDR2 YYEEEE. With V trimmed by 4 bases and J by 1 base, 11 bases remained unmatched. CDR3 sequence reads: CASSLPSGVLSGANVLTF. DNA of the CDR3: TGTGCCAGCAGCCTCCCCAGCGGGGTACTATCTGGGGCCAACGTCCTGACTTTC.

The chain uses TRBV9 and TRBJ1-2, with 7 nucleotides matching TRBD1. Trimming removed 0 bases from V and 4 bases from J; junction bases left unmatched: 6. This CDR3 has 15 residues. Per germline, CDR1 SGDLS and CDR2 YYNGEE. The DNA for the CDR3 is TGTGCCAGCAGCGTAGCAACAGGGGCTGGCTATGGCTACACCTTC. The encoded protein is CASSVATGAGYGYTF.

This clonotype has at least ten counts. The rearrangement links TRBV12-3 or TRBV12-4 to TRBJ2-1, with D unclear. The ends were cut back, 3 bases at V and 4 bases at J, with 13 bases in the middle. This CDR3 is built from 15 residues. CDR3 in DNA: TGTGCCAGCAGTTTGGGCAGTAACCCTTACAATGAGCAGTTCTTC. Residues: CASSLGSNPYNEQFF.

The chain is built from TRBV5-4 and TRBJ2-2, with a tentative D call TRBD2 (7 bases). From germline, CDR1 is SGHNT and CDR2 YYREEE (reference sequence). V dropped 4 bases and J dropped 5 bases, with 15 bases sitting between them. This CDR3 has 15 residues. In DNA, the CDR3 is TGTGCCAGCAGCCCGGGGGGCGGGCAGACCGGGGAGCTGTTTTTT. Its translation: CASSPGGGQTGELFF.

The CDR3 DNA reads TGTGCCAGTACGGGACAGGGAGGGAGCAATCAGCCCCAGCATTTT. This sequence encodes CASTGQGGSNQPQHF. The V gene is TRBV19, the J gene TRBJ1-5, with 9 bases identical to TRBD1. The CDR3 consists of 15 residues. The germline CDR1 and CDR2 sequences are LNHDA and SQIVND (reference sequence). V gave up 7 bases and J gave up 1 base; unmatched junction bases: 5. Drawing the rest from reference TRBV19 and TRBJ1-5, the complete variable domain is DGGITQSPKYLFRKEGQNVTLSCEQNLNHDAMYWYRQDPGQGLRLIYYSQIVNDFQKGDIAEGYSVSREKKESFPLTVTSAQKNPTAFYLCASTGQGGSNQPQHFGDGTRLSIL.

This clonotype was observed at least ten times. This chain connects TRBV30 to TRBJ1-3, with D unresolved. Germline V gives CDR1 GTSNPN, CDR2 SVGIG (reference sequence). V was cut by 4 bases and J by 0 bases, with 13 bases left in between. This CDR3 region has 15 residues. CDR3 residues: CAWTHDTYSGNTIYF. CDR3 sequence (DNA): TGTGCCTGGACTCATGACACCTACTCTGGAAACACCATATATTTT.